Below, 5 T cell receptor beta chains from the same sample are listed, as sequenced in a study of blood T cells in healthy people across ages. Using a J-beta primer mix together with a sample-barcoded 5' primer, a second PCR was run for roughly 7 to 12 cycles. TCRdb processed the 5' RACE reads anew with MiXCR; each CDR3 protein has one entry. The sample lists under 850,000 distinct CDR3 sequences; roughly 35% were seen once. The sequenced sample was blood. The receptors shown here come from a man aged 18 to 35 in good health.

J is TRBJ2-3 and V is TRBV20-1; D call uncertain. Germline V gene lookup returns CDR1 DFQATT and CDR2 SNEGSKA (reference sequence). The CDR3 sequence is 16 residues long. Trimming shortened V by 5 bases and J by 0 bases, and 18 bases separated the two germline ends. The CDR3 nucleotides are TGCAGTGCTTGCCCCCCCTTTTCGGTGAGCACAGATACGCAGTATTTT. This sequence encodes CSACPPFSVSTDTQYF.

This sequence joins TRBV5-1 and TRBJ1-5; tentative D call: TRBD1 (5 bases). V shed 4 bases and J shed 3 bases, with 11 bases lying between them. The CDR3 is 14 residues long. CDR1 SGHRS and CDR2 YFSETQ come from the germline V gene. The DNA of the CDR3 is TGCGCCAGCAGCCAAGGGGACGACAATCAGCCCCAGCATTTT. It yields the protein CASSQGDDNQPQHF.

This clonotype has only a few counts. The chain is built from TRBV12-3 or TRBV12-4 and TRBJ1-1, with D maybe TRBD1 (5 bases). The CDR3 length is 15 residues. Trimming pared 5 bases from V and 0 bases from J, leaving 13 bases between. The CDR3 spells CASSPRQTMNTEAFF. The CDR3 nucleotides read TGTGCCAGCAGTCCACGACAGACCATGAACACTGAAGCTTTCTTT.

The chain combines TRBV12-3 or TRBV12-4 with TRBJ2-1, with D uncertain. This CDR3 has 12 amino acids. Deletions cut 2 bases from V and 5 bases from J, with 4 bases between. CDR3 residues: CASSLLDNEQFF. The CDR3 nucleotides read TGTGCCAGCAGTTTATTGGACAATGAGCAGTTCTTC.

The chain combines TRBV6-1 with TRBJ1-3; possible D gene TRBD1, 6 bases. Germline V gene lookup returns CDR1 MNHNS and CDR2 SASEGT. Trimming pared 1 base from V and 3 bases from J, leaving 16 bases between. The CDR3 has 17 amino acids. This CDR3 reads CASSEGFRGADGNTIYF. As DNA, the CDR3 is TGTGCCAGCAGTGAAGGTTTTCGGGGGGCTGATGGAAACACCATATATTTT.